This is a list of T cell receptor beta chains from one sample in a study of blood T cell repertoires in COVID-19. Sequencing was performed with immunoSEQ multiplex PCR; in TCRdb, only in-frame clones are kept and a portion is missing. The profile shows about 350,000 clones, approximately 89% of them singletons. The sample was peripheral blood. Source of these receptors: a woman in her sixties or seventies with COVID-19, enrolled during active disease. Each CDR3 is given with its conserved first and last residue. The D gene is left open where the match is weak. A row's size may be missing; if present it is once, few, many or a size class.

j_gene | d_gene | abundance | v_gene | CDR3aa | CDR3nt
TRBJ2-1 | NA | NA | TRBV5-1 | CASTPNGAGEIEQFF | TGCGCCAGCACCCCTAATGGGGCAGGGGAAATTGAGCAGTTCTTC
TRBJ1-2 | NA | NA | TRBV25-1 | CASQTGYYGYTF | TGTGCCAGCCAGACAGGATACTATGGCTACACCTTC
TRBJ1-4 | NA | NA | TRBV15 | CATSRGGGRANEKLFF | TGTGCCACCAGCAGAGGGGGAGGCCGAGCTAATGAAAAACTGTTTTTT
TRBJ1-5 | NA | NA | TRBV5-6 | CASSFGAGLNQPQHF | TGTGCCAGCAGCTTTGGTGCAGGGCTCAATCAGCCCCAGCATTTT
TRBJ2-1 | TRBD1 | NA | TRBV5-1 | CASSLLVPGTGNNEQFF | TGCGCCAGCAGCTTGCTTGTCCCCGGGACAGGTAACAATGAGCAGTTCTTC
TRBJ2-3 | NA | NA | TRBV10-2 | CASSESLAADTQYF | TGCGCCAGCAGTGAGTCTCTAGCCGCAGATACGCAGTATTTT
TRBJ2-1 | TRBD2 | once | TRBV29-1 | CSVHPGLAGYEQFF | TGCAGCGTACATCCGGGACTAGCCGGCTATGAGCAGTTCTTC
TRBJ1-1 | TRBD1 | NA | TRBV6-6 | CASQGTGGSMNTEAFF | TGTGCCAGCCAAGGGACAGGGGGTTCCATGAACACTGAAGCTTTCTTT
TRBJ1-6 | TRBD1 | NA | TRBV11-2 | CASSLDRLNSPLHF | TGTGCCAGCAGTTTGGACAGGTTAAATTCACCCCTCCACTTT
TRBJ1-6 | NA | NA | TRBV14 | CASSQDLVVNGNSPLHF | TGTGCCAGCAGCCAAGATCTTGTGGTAAACGGGAATTCACCCCTCCACTTT
TRBJ1-2 | NA | NA | TRBV19 | CASSIIYRDRYGYTF | TGTGCCAGTAGTATAATCTACAGGGATCGCTATGGCTACACCTTC
TRBJ1-6 | NA | NA | TRBV15 | CATSRDGVGRNSPLHF | TGTGCCACCAGCAGAGACGGGGTCGGAAGAAATTCACCCCTCCACTTT
TRBJ1-6 | TRBD1 | once | TRBV9 | CASSPRTGNSPLHF | TGTGCCAGCAGCCCCCGGACAGGAAATTCACCCCTCCACTTT
TRBJ1-6 | NA | once | TRBV5-8 | CASSPKQGRSPLHF | TGTGCCAGCAGCCCCAAACAGGGACGATCACCCCTCCACTTT
TRBJ1-3 | NA | NA | TRBV12-3/TRBV12-4 | CASSKNSGNTIYF | TGTGCCAGCTCAAAAAACTCTGGAAACACCATATATTTT
TRBJ2-1 | NA | NA | TRBV4-1 | CASSQSFSDVRDNEQFF | TGCGCCAGCAGCCAATCCTTTTCAGATGTGAGGGACAATGAGCAGTTCTTC
TRBJ2-2 | NA | NA | TRBV4-1 | CASSPQAGYGELFF | TGCGCCAGCAGCCCCCAGGCAGGGTACGGGGAGCTGTTTTTT
TRBJ1-2 | NA | once | TRBV19 | CASRQESFGYTF | TGTGCCAGTAGACAGGAATCTTTTGGCTACACCTTC
TRBJ1-4 | NA | NA | TRBV19 | CASSPQGLDEKLFF | TGTGCCAGTAGTCCACAGGGTCTGGATGAAAAACTGTTTTTT
TRBJ1-4 | NA | few | TRBV5-1 | CASSQSTNEKLFF | TGCGCCAGCAGCCAATCAACTAATGAAAAACTGTTTTTT
TRBJ2-7 | NA | NA | TRBV5-5 | CASRRGVPTVSSYEQYF | TGTGCCAGCAGGCGAGGTGTTCCGACAGTGAGCTCCTACGAGCAGTACTTC
TRBJ1-1 | NA | NA | TRBV7-2 | CASSAREQHTEAFF | TGTGCCAGCAGCGCCCGGGAACAGCACACTGAAGCTTTCTTT
TRBJ1-5 | NA | NA | TRBV7-9 | CASSLGDTSNQPQHF | TGTGCCAGCAGCTTAGGGGACACCAGCAATCAGCCCCAGCATTTT
TRBJ2-3 | TRBD1 | NA | TRBV4-1 | CASSHTRDRILLPSSTDTQYF | TGCGCCAGCAGCCATACAAGGGACAGAATCCTACTACCTTCTAGCACAGATACGCAGTATTTT
TRBJ1-2 | TRBD1 | NA | TRBV19 | CASSRQGAPNYGYTF | TGTGCCAGTAGCCGACAGGGGGCCCCTAACTATGGCTACACCTTC
TRBJ2-7 | NA | NA | TRBV14 | CASSVGFHEQYF | TGTGCCAGCAGTGTGGGCTTTCACGAGCAGTACTTC
TRBJ1-1 | NA | NA | TRBV5-1 | CASWMTDMNTEAFF | TGCGCCAGCTGGATGACAGATATGAACACTGAAGCTTTCTTT
TRBJ1-2 | NA | NA | TRBV7-9 | CASSPQRVNGYTF | TGTGCCAGCAGCCCCCAGCGGGTTAATGGCTACACCTTC
TRBJ1-5 | TRBD1 | once | TRBV11-2 | CASSTKHQGAQHF | TGTGCCAGCAGCACAAAACACCAGGGGGCCCAGCATTTT
TRBJ1-5 | NA | NA | TRBV7-9 | CASSSGNQPQHF | TGTGCCAGCAGCTCCGGCAATCAGCCCCAGCATTTT
TRBJ1-2 | NA | NA | TRBV7-9 | CASSNDTSTNYGYTF | TGTGCCAGCAGCAATGACACCTCCACTAACTATGGCTACACCTTC
TRBJ1-1 | NA | NA | TRBV9 | CASSVLGGPTEAFF | TGTGCCAGCAGCGTGCTCGGGGGTCCCACTGAAGCTTTCTTT
TRBJ2-5 | NA | few | TRBV10-3 | CAISDGFTGSQETQYF | TGTGCCATCAGTGATGGGTTCACCGGGTCCCAAGAGACCCAGTACTTC
TRBJ1-4 | NA | NA | TRBV9 | CASSRQSTNEKLFF | TGTGCCAGCAGCCGACAGTCAACTAATGAAAAACTGTTTTTT
TRBJ1-2 | TRBD1 | once | TRBV2 | CASSVLTGAYGYTF | TGTGCCAGCAGTGTGCTTACAGGGGCCTATGGCTACACCTTC
TRBJ2-5 | NA | once | TRBV27 | CASRFRGALQETQYF | TGTGCCAGTAGGTTTCGGGGGGCCCTACAAGAGACCCAGTACTTC
TRBJ1-2 | NA | NA | TRBV4-1 | CASSQDRNYGYTF | TGCGCCAGCAGCCAAGACAGAAACTATGGCTACACCTTC
TRBJ2-1 | NA | NA | TRBV5-1 | CASSLATGWLDEQFF | TGCGCCAGCAGCTTGGCTACAGGGTGGCTGGATGAGCAGTTCTTC
TRBJ1-1 | NA | NA | TRBV18 | CASSPFGSTEAFF | TGTGCCAGCTCCCCCTTCGGGAGCACTGAAGCTTTCTTT
TRBJ2-5 | NA | NA | TRBV19 | CASRRGAGETQYF | TGTGCCAGTAGACGGGGGGCCGGAGAGACCCAGTACTTC
TRBJ2-3 | NA | NA | TRBV28 | CASKGRGPWDTQYF | TGTGCCAGCAAGGGGCGGGGGCCTTGGGATACGCAGTATTTT
TRBJ2-5 | NA | few | TRBV11-2 | CASSPRETQYF | TGTGCCAGCAGCCCGAGGGAGACCCAGTACTTC
TRBJ1-3 | NA | NA | TRBV2 | CASSDPGTGNTIYF | TGTGCCAGCAGTGATCCGGGAACTGGAAACACCATATATTTT
TRBJ1-2 | NA | NA | TRBV29-1 | CSVEGQYYGYTF | TGCAGCGTTGAAGGGCAGTACTATGGCTACACCTTC
TRBJ2-5 | TRBD1 | NA | TRBV6-5 | CASSASGGRETQYF | TGTGCCAGCAGCGCCTCAGGGGGCCGGGAGACCCAGTACTTC
TRBJ1-4 | TRBD1 | NA | TRBV6-5 | CASKQGAGEKLFF | TGTGCCAGCAAACAGGGGGCTGGTGAAAAACTGTTTTTT
TRBJ1-6 | TRBD1 | NA | TRBV19 | CASSRDREGSPLHF | TGTGCCAGTAGTAGGGACAGGGAAGGTTCACCCCTCCACTTT
TRBJ2-2 | TRBD1 | NA | TRBV27 | CASSPLNPLQGAPGELFF | TGTGCCAGCAGTCCCCTAAACCCACTTCAGGGGGCGCCCGGGGAGCTGTTTTTT
TRBJ2-1 | TRBD2 | NA | TRBV6-2/TRBV6-3 | CASSWLGGGAPFF | TGTGCCAGCAGTTGGCTGGGCGGGGGGGCCCCGTTCTTC